The clone carrying this T cell receptor beta chain has ten or more counts. Its target is unknown. In the library, individual cDNA molecules carried attached unique molecular identifiers. In TCRdb, the 5' RACE reads were re-called with MiXCR into one record per CDR3 protein. The sample has 25,000 to 35,000 distinct CDR3 sequences; about 3.8% are singletons. V shed 6 bases and J shed 4 bases, with 12 bases lying between them. The CDR3 covers 12 residues. Germline loops: CDR1 DFQATT, CDR2 SNEGSKA (reference sequence). These data are taken from a study of early T cells in non-severe SARS-CoV-2 infection. About the research overall: Sequencing was performed on bulk RNA from unsorted whole blood, leaving chains unpaired.

Study-wide results and limits: VDJdb matching skewed toward anti-spike CD8 responses, missing private and CD4 specificities.

This sequence originates from an adult who was a healthcare worker with PCR-confirmed SARS-CoV-2 infection or an uninfected control (not recorded which). The V gene is TRBV20-1, the J gene TRBJ1-2; D may be TRBD1 (6 bases). What was sequenced was whole blood. This CDR3 reads CSAREGVYGYTF. The CDR3 DNA reads TGCAGTGCCCGAGAGGGGGTCTATGGCTACACCTTC.